The entry that follows covers one T cell receptor beta chain sequence. As processed by the authors: Reference gene primer amplification gave estimated nucleated cell counts. Assay used: immunoSEQ multiplex PCR; TCRdb lists only in-frame clones, some missing. V and J calls and clone size are as listed in that table; D and trimming were resolved from the DNA. The data hold over 100,000 clones, with approximately 80% observed a single time. With V trimmed by 5 bases and J by 2 bases, 11 bases remained unmatched. This CDR3 spans 16 amino acids. Germline lookup yields CDR1 SEHNR and CDR2 FQNEAQ (reference sequence). This sample was taken from a study of blood T cell repertoires in COVID-19. Whole-study context: Researchers got acute and convalescent COVID-19 samples from the United States, Italy and Spain. Nucleic acid was either cDNA or gDNA, and it came from T cells, B-cell-depleted T cells, or PBMCs.

The sample comprised peripheral blood. This chain uses TRBV7-9 with TRBJ2-7, with 8 nucleotides matching TRBD1. The TCR comes from a woman aged 65 to 85 with acute or convalescent COVID-19. As DNA, the CDR3 is TGTGCCAGCAGCCCTCAGACAGGGGCCGGTCCCTACGAGCAGTACTTC. As protein: CASSPQTGAGPYEQYF.